This paragraph reports one TCR beta chain. This specimen belongs to a study of control samples from healthy donors and cancer patients. Sequenced by immunoSEQ multiplex PCR; TCRdb stores in-frame clones only, minus some. The sample yields over 150,000 clones, roughly 95% seen once. CDR3 length: 15 residues. The germline V and J ends were trimmed by 5 bases and 2 bases, with 10 bases remaining between them. Per germline, CDR1 LNHDA and CDR2 SQIVND (reference sequence). The sequencing sample was made of blood. J is TRBJ1-6 and V is TRBV19; a weak D match, TRBD1 (6 bases). The clonotype originates from a woman in her 30s in good health. As DNA, the CDR3 is TGTGCCAGTAGTTTCGGACAGACCTATAATTCACCCCTCCACTTT. This gives the protein CASSFGQTYNSPLHF.